These 25 T cell receptor beta chains came from one sample sequenced in a study of blood T cell repertoires in COVID-19. The method was immunoSEQ multiplex PCR; TCRdb's version includes in-frame clones alone and lacks a portion of them. The sample has roughly 290,000 clones, under 85% seen once. The sequenced sample was peripheral blood. Every receptor here comes from a human donor with COVID-19, enrolled during active disease. The donor label of this sample is uncertain.

V is TRBV5-6 and J is TRBJ1-2; tentatively, D is TRBD1 (6 bases). CDR1 is SGHDT and CDR2 is YYEEEE in the germline V gene. The V gene lost 4 bases and the J gene lost 4 bases, with 20 bases spanning the gap. The CDR3 spans 16 residues. The chain's CDR3 is CASSLYGNTGTYGYTF. DNA for the CDR3: TGTGCCAGCAGCCTATATGGGAATACAGGGACCTATGGCTACACCTTC. The complete variable domain, with remaining parts taken from reference TRBV5-6 and TRBJ1-2, reads DAGVTQSPTHLIKTRGQQVTLRCSPKSGHDTVSWYQQALGQGPQFIFQYYEEEERQRGNFPDRFSGHQFPNYSSELNVNALLLGDSALYLCASSLYGNTGTYGYTFGSGTRLTVV.

The V call is TRBV29-1, the J call TRBJ2-5; D possibly corresponds to TRBD2 (5 bases). CDR1 SQVTM and CDR2 ANQGSEA come from the germline V gene. CDR3 length: 12 residues. V lost 7 bases and J 5 bases, leaving 14 bases between the germline ends. This CDR3 is CSAKREWETQYF. Written as DNA, the CDR3 is TGCAGCGCTAAAAGGGAGTGGGAGACCCAGTACTTC. The full variable domain, rest sourced from reference TRBV29-1 and TRBJ2-5, is SAVISQKPSRDICQRGTSLTIQCQVDSQVTMMFWYRQQPGQSLTLIATANQGSEATYESGFVIDKFPISRPNLTFSTLTVSNMSPEDSSIYLCSAKREWETQYFGPGTRLLVL.

The chain combines TRBV3-1 (or the pseudogene TRBV3-2) with TRBJ1-2; D remains ambiguous. Trimming pared 0 bases from V and 5 bases from J, leaving 7 bases between. Germline CDR1 LGHDT, CDR2 YNNKEL (reference sequence). This CDR3 region has 13 residues. CDR3 sequence (DNA): TGTGCCAGCAGCCAAGAGACTTCTTATGGCTACACCTTC. Its translation: CASSQETSYGYTF.

The V call is TRBV21-1, the J call TRBJ2-3; the table's D call TRBD2 went unverified against the DNA. TRBV21-1 is termed a pseudogene. The CDR3 extends over 21 amino acids. In nucleotides, the CDR3 is TGTGCCAGCAGCACTACGAAGACTAGCGGGAGGCCATCGACCCTTCTAGATACGCAGTATTTT. Protein: CASSTTKTSGRPSTLLDTQYF.

J is TRBJ2-3 and V is TRBV6-2 or TRBV6-3, with D possibly matching TRBD1 (6 bases). The germline gives CDR1 MNHEY, CDR2 SVGEGT. Trimming shortened V by 2 bases and J by 1 base, and 13 bases separated the two germline ends. CDR3 size: 16 residues. The CDR3 protein is CASSYRSGARTDTQYF. The CDR3 DNA sequence: TGTGCCAGCAGTTACAGGTCAGGGGCCCGCACAGATACGCAGTATTTT.

This clone was found many times. This chain links TRBV9 with TRBJ1-5, with D unclear. In germline, CDR1 is SGDLS, CDR2 YYNGEE. The CDR3 covers 15 residues. V lost 1 base to trimming and J lost 2 bases, with 10 bases between them. The CDR3 bases are TGTGCCAGCAGCGTATCGGGAAAGGGCAATCAGCCCCAGCATTTT. Amino acid sequence: CASSVSGKGNQPQHF.

Only a few counts were recorded for this clone. The chain uses TRBV28 and TRBJ1-5; D unresolved. Per the germline V gene, CDR1 is MDHEN and CDR2 is SYDVKM. V was pared by 6 bases and J by 0 bases, with 9 bases between. The CDR3 has 14 amino acids. The CDR3 DNA reads as TGTGCCAGCAGCCTCGTTTATAGCAATCAGCCCCAGCATTTT. Translated: CASSLVYSNQPQHF.

The V gene is TRBV5-1, the J gene TRBJ2-7, with a tentative D call TRBD2 (6 bases). Germline V gene lookup returns CDR1 SGHRS and CDR2 YFSETQ. CDR3 length equals 17 residues. The V gene lost 4 bases and the J gene lost 0 bases, with 20 bases spanning the gap. The DNA for the CDR3 is TGCGCCAGCAGCAGGGACTCAGGTAGCGCAACCTCCTACGAGCAGTACTTC. Translation: CASSRDSGSATSYEQYF.

The chain is built from TRBV28 and TRBJ2-3; a possible D gene is TRBD2 (5 bases). This CDR3 has 15 amino acids. The V gene's germline CDR1 is MDHEN and CDR2 SYDVKM. V was clipped by 3 bases and J by 1 base, with 11 bases between them. Here the CDR3 reads CASSFRGPGTDTQYF. Written as DNA, the CDR3 is TGTGCCAGCAGTTTCAGAGGGCCCGGCACAGATACGCAGTATTTT.

The V call is TRBV29-1, the J call TRBJ1-3, with D tentatively TRBD1 (6 bases). V lost 7 bases and J lost 4, with 20 bases in between. The CDR3 extends over 15 amino acids. Germline CDR1 is SQVTM and CDR2 is ANQGSEA. The CDR3 spells CSAGDRNTGGNTIYF. For the CDR3, the DNA is TGCAGCGCTGGAGACAGGAACACTGGCGGAAACACCATATATTTT. Full variable domain (rest looked up from reference TRBV29-1 and TRBJ1-3): SAVISQKPSRDICQRGTSLTIQCQVDSQVTMMFWYRQQPGQSLTLIATANQGSEATYESGFVIDKFPISRPNLTFSTLTVSNMSPEDSSIYLCSAGDRNTGGNTIYFGEGSWLTVV.

This clone is a singleton in its sample. The CDR3 loop reads CASSVGTSNQPQHF. The CDR3 nucleotides read TGTGCCAGCAGCGTAGGGACAAGCAATCAGCCCCAGCATTTT. The chain couples TRBV9 to TRBJ1-5, with D possibly being TRBD1 (5 bases). The CDR3 is made up of 14 amino acids. Deletions cut 0 bases from V and 1 base from J, with 5 bases between. From germline, CDR1 is SGDLS and CDR2 YYNGEE.

The chain couples TRBV28 to TRBJ2-2; D gene ambiguous. The germline V gene has CDR1 MDHEN and CDR2 SYDVKM. The CDR3 has 15 amino acids. V gave up 1 base and J gave up 4 bases, with 10 bases separating them. The CDR3 loop is CASSLFFGSTGELFF. The CDR3 nucleotides read TGTGCCAGCAGTTTATTCTTTGGCTCCACCGGGGAGCTGTTTTTT.

This sequence joins TRBV3-1 (or the pseudogene TRBV3-2) and TRBJ2-5, with a tentative D call TRBD2 (5 bases). V was trimmed by 2 bases and J by 3 bases, leaving 16 bases between them. The germline CDR1 and CDR2 sequences are LGHDT and YNNKEL (reference sequence). The CDR3 spans 16 residues. The CDR3 is CASSQNPQRLKETQYF. DNA of the CDR3: TGTGCCAGCAGCCAAAATCCCCAGCGGCTAAAAGAGACCCAGTACTTC.

The chain joins TRBV11-2 to TRBJ1-5; 7 positions agree with TRBD1. V gave up 5 bases and J gave up 4 bases; unmatched junction bases: 11. This CDR3 is 16 amino acids long. The germline V gene has CDR1 SGHAT and CDR2 FQNNGV. The CDR3 DNA sequence: TGTGCCAGCAGCCGACTGCGACAGGGACGGAATCAGCCCCAGCATTTT. It is translated as CASSRLRQGRNQPQHF.

Turning to this clone: Other nucleotide sequences from this sample produce the same CDR3. V gene TRBV29-1 combines with J gene TRBJ1-2; 7 nucleotides agree with TRBD1. Germline V gene data show CDR1 as SQVTM and CDR2 as ANQGSEA. CDR3 size: 12 residues. V shed 4 bases and J 2 bases; nucleotides not matched to a gene: 1. The CDR3 protein is CSVGGQNYGYTF. Written as DNA, the CDR3 is TGCAGCGTTGGGGGACAGAACTATGGCTACACCTTC.

The chain carries TRBV7-2 and TRBJ1-2; TRBD1 agrees at 7 bases. After removal of 5 bases from V and 3 bases from J, the junction contained 3 bases not matched to a gene. Germline loops: CDR1 SGHTA, CDR2 FQGNSA. The CDR3 extends over 13 amino acids. The CDR3 sequence: CASSVDRDYGYTF. CDR3 bases: TGTGCCAGCAGCGTAGACAGGGACTATGGCTACACCTTC.

This rearrangement joins TRBV2 to TRBJ2-3, with 11 bases lining up with TRBD2. Trimming removed 5 bases from V and 0 bases from J; junction bases left unmatched: 4. Germline values: CDR1 SNHLY, CDR2 FYNNEI. The CDR3 loop spans 16 amino acids. The CDR3 loop reads CASSHWTSGSTDTQYF. CDR3 nucleotide sequence: TGTGCCAGCAGTCATTGGACTAGCGGGAGCACAGATACGCAGTATTTT.

This chain links TRBV28 with TRBJ1-2, with TRBD1 as a possible D gene (5 bases). CDR3 size: 13 residues. Per germline, CDR1 MDHEN and CDR2 SYDVKM. Trimming left V 5 bases short and J 2 bases short, with 9 bases between. In nucleotides, the CDR3 is TGTGCCAGCAGTAAGGCAGGGAACTATGGCTACACCTTC. It is translated as CASSKAGNYGYTF.

The chain combines TRBV28 with TRBJ1-2, with D tentatively TRBD1 (5 bases). Trimming shortened V by 6 bases and J by 3 bases, and 11 bases separated the two germline ends. The CDR3 length is 13 residues. Germline CDR1 MDHEN, CDR2 SYDVKM. The CDR3 region has the DNA TGTGCCAGCAGGGGACTTTGGGACTATGGCTACACCTTC. It specifies CASRGLWDYGYTF.

This clone was counted at least ten times. V is TRBV30 and J is TRBJ1-5; D is possibly TRBD1 (5 bases). Germline CDR1 and CDR2: GTSNPN and SVGIG (reference sequence). This CDR3 comprises 14 residues. The ends were cut back, 4 bases at V and 1 base at J, with 11 bases in the middle. CDR3 loop: CAWTGDLSNQPQHF. DNA for the CDR3: TGTGCCTGGACGGGGGACCTCAGCAATCAGCCCCAGCATTTT.

J is TRBJ1-1 and V is TRBV18; 9 bases fit TRBD1. This CDR3 comprises 15 residues. The trim removed 3 bases at V and 3 bases at J, leaving 5 bases unmatched. Germline CDR1 reads KGHSH; CDR2 reads LQKENI. The DNA of the CDR3 is TGTGCCAGCTCACCCCTACAGGGGGCGGACACTGAAGCTTTCTTT. It codes for CASSPLQGADTEAFF.

V is TRBV5-1 and J is TRBJ2-1, with TRBD2 matching over 12 bases. The length of the CDR3 is 16 residues. Germline CDR1 reads SGHRS; CDR2 reads YFSETQ. J gave up 6 bases and V 0 bases, and 4 bases lay outside the gene matches. The CDR3 is CASSLGGLAGPNEQFF. CDR3 sequence (DNA): TGCGCCAGCAGCTTGGGAGGACTAGCGGGACCCAATGAGCAGTTCTTC.

The chain couples TRBV29-1 to TRBJ1-4, with D possibly matching TRBD1 (6 bases). Trimming took off 4 bases at V and 7 bases at J, with 13 bases between the two ends. Germline CDR1 SQVTM, CDR2 ANQGSEA. There are 13 residues in the CDR3. As DNA, the CDR3 is TGCAGCGTTGGACAAAGGGGGATTGAAAAACTGTTTTTT. Translated: CSVGQRGIEKLFF.

The DNA of the CDR3 is TGTGCCAGAATCTGGCCCCTCGGCGGGAGGGCCAAACCTTACGAGCAGTACTTC. The encoded protein is CARIWPLGGRAKPYEQYF. The chain recombines TRBV5-3 with TRBJ2-7; the match to TRBD2 covers 9 bases. TRBV5-3 is noted as an ORF with a role that remains uncertain. This CDR3 has 18 residues. With 6 bases clipped from V and 4 bases from J, the junction kept 20 bases outside the gene matches.

This chain connects TRBV4-3 to TRBJ2-2; a weak D match, TRBD2 (7 bases). CDR1 and CDR2 from the germline V gene are LGHNA and YSLEER. Trimming took off 4 bases at V and 4 bases at J, with 13 bases between the two ends. The CDR3 runs 15 residues. In DNA, the CDR3 is TGCGCCAGCAGCCCACGGGGGGCAGGCACCGGGGAGCTGTTTTTT. It is translated as CASSPRGAGTGELFF.